The 30 T cell receptor beta chains given below trace back to one sample, sequenced in a study of shared clonotypes between healthy human individuals. Generated by immunoSEQ multiplex PCR, the TCRdb table keeps only in-frame clones and is missing some. The sample includes approximately 530,000 clones, 95% to 97% seen only once; the top ten take less than 0.06%. Input material: naive CD4+ T cells sorted from blood. Subset denoted: CD45RA+ positively selected. The receptors were sampled from a woman between 25 and 40 years old in good health.

This clone has more than one count but fewer than ten. CDR3 nucleotide sequence: TGTGCCAGCATGGGACAGTCCTACAATGAGCAGTTCTTC. It codes for CASMGQSYNEQFF. The rearrangement joins TRBV28 to TRBJ2-1; 7 bases fit TRBD1. Looked up from germline, CDR1 is MDHEN and CDR2 is SYDVKM. V shed 7 bases, J shed 1 base, and the junction held 1 base outside the gene matches. The CDR3 covers 13 residues.

The chain carries TRBV4-1 and TRBJ2-7; D not resolved. The V and J ends lost 0 bases and 0 bases respectively, with 9 bases between them. The length of the CDR3 is 15 residues. CDR1 and CDR2 (germline): MGHRA, YSYEKL. The CDR3 DNA sequence: TGCGCCAGCAGCCAAGAGGGTGGGTCCTCCTACGAGCAGTACTTC. It yields the protein CASSQEGGSSYEQYF.

This chain links TRBV6-1 with TRBJ2-7; 9 bases line up with TRBD1. Germline V gene lookup returns CDR1 MNHNS and CDR2 SASEGT. Trimming cost V 8 bases and J 4 bases; bases outside gene matches: 9. This CDR3 comprises 14 residues. The CDR3 region has the DNA TGTGCCAGCTCAAATAACAGGGGGCAGTACGAGCAGTACTTC. This translates into CASSNNRGQYEQYF.

The chain links TRBV27 to TRBJ1-2, with D hard to call. The CDR3 is made up of 11 amino acids. Germline V lookup: CDR1 MNHEY, CDR2 SMNVEV (reference sequence). Between the trimmed V and J ends, which lost 5 bases and 5 bases, there was a span of 6 bases. In nucleotides, the CDR3 is TGTGCCAGCAGTGCCGGTTATGGCTACACCTTC. Protein sequence: CASSAGYGYTF.

The rearrangement links TRBV27 to TRBJ1-5; D is uncertain. Deletions cut 5 bases from V and 1 base from J, with 12 bases between. Germline V gives CDR1 MNHEY, CDR2 SMNVEV (reference sequence). This CDR3 spans 15 amino acids. CDR3 sequence reads: CASSRIGESNQPQHF. The CDR3 nucleotides read TGTGCCAGCAGTCGGATTGGGGAGAGCAATCAGCCCCAGCATTTT.

The chain employs TRBV6-5 and TRBJ1-2, with a weak D call TRBD1 (5 bases). V lost 0 bases, J lost 2 bases, and 10 bases lay in between. This CDR3 contains 15 residues. CDR1 is MNHEY, CDR2 SVGAGI, per germline. The CDR3 nucleotides are TGTGCCAGCAGTTACTCGGCTGGGGGAAACTATGGCTACACCTTC. Protein sequence: CASSYSAGGNYGYTF.

This rearrangement joins TRBV7-2 to TRBJ2-2, with D possibly called TRBD1 or TRBD2 (6 bases each). CDR3 length: 16 amino acids. Deletions cut 5 bases from V and 4 bases from J, with 17 bases between. Germline V gene sequence: CDR1 SGHTA, CDR2 FQGNSA. CDR3 loop: CASSLPGGGITGELFF. The CDR3 bases are TGTGCCAGCAGCCTGCCCGGAGGGGGAATCACCGGGGAGCTGTTTTTT.

The CDR3 DNA sequence: TGTGCCAGCAGCACACAGGGAGGTGGCACTGAAGCTTTCTTT. Translated: CASSTQGGGTEAFF. J is TRBJ1-1 and V is TRBV7-9; tentative D call: TRBD1 (6 bases). Trimming shortened V by 5 bases and J by 4 bases, and 14 bases separated the two germline ends. This CDR3 is 14 amino acids long. Per the germline V gene, CDR1 is SEHNR and CDR2 is FQNEAQ (reference sequence).

The V and J genes are TRBV19 and TRBJ2-5; 13 bases are a match to TRBD2. The assigned J gene may be wrong: the sequence end matches TRBJ2-7 better. Per germline, CDR1 LNHDA and CDR2 SQIVND (reference sequence). The CDR3 runs 16 residues. CDR3: CASSIAGLAGAIEQYF. In DNA, the CDR3 is TGTGCCAGTAGTATAGCCGGACTAGCGGGAGCGATCGAGCAGTACTTC.

This chain joins TRBV19 and TRBJ2-1; TRBD2 matches at 8 bases. The CDR3 is 15 residues long. Germline V gene data show CDR1 as LNHDA and CDR2 as SQIVND (reference sequence). The V segment lost 1 base and the J segment 4 bases; nucleotides outside the gene matches: 3. This CDR3 reads CASSIAGGTYNEQFF. The CDR3 DNA reads as TGTGCCAGTAGTATAGCGGGAGGGACTTACAATGAGCAGTTCTTC.

The chain combines TRBV28 with TRBJ2-3, with 10 bases that match TRBD2. V was clipped by 6 bases and J by 1 base; unmatched bases: 7. CDR1 MDHEN and CDR2 SYDVKM come from the germline V gene. The CDR3 contains 16 residues. The CDR3 reads CASSPSGLAGTDTQYF. In DNA, the CDR3 is TGTGCCAGCAGCCCCTCTGGACTAGCGGGCACAGATACGCAGTATTTT. Full variable domain (remainder filled in from reference TRBV28 and TRBJ2-3): DVKVTQSSRYLVKRTGEKVFLECVQDMDHENMFWYRQDPGLGLRLIYFSYDVKMKEKGDIPEGYSVSREKKERFSLILESASTNQTSMYLCASSPSGLAGTDTQYFGPGTRLTVL.

The CDR3 loop reads CASSLDGGLHEQYF. Written as DNA, the CDR3 is TGTGCCAGCAGCTTAGATGGGGGGCTCCACGAGCAGTACTTC. The genes are TRBV11-2 and TRBJ2-5; possibly TRBD1 or TRBD2 for D (6 bases each). The J call may be in error: the DNA end matches TRBJ2-7 better. The germline gives CDR1 SGHAT, CDR2 FQNNGV. The CDR3 length is 14 residues.

The chain joins TRBV4-2 to TRBJ1-3; maybe TRBD1 (5 bases). V gave up 0 bases and J gave up 2 bases, with 8 bases separating them. The CDR3 runs 15 residues. CDR1 and CDR2 (germline): LGHNA, YNFKEQ. As DNA, the CDR3 is TGTGCCAGCAGCCAAGATCAAGGGGCTGGAAACACCATATATTTT. Protein: CASSQDQGAGNTIYF.

The chain joins TRBV19 to TRBJ2-5; D is possibly TRBD1 (5 bases). Germline values: CDR1 LNHDA, CDR2 SQIVND (reference sequence). The CDR3 is 13 amino acids. With 3 bases removed from V and 5 bases from J, the gap between germline ends came to 10 bases. The CDR3 bases are TGTGCCAGTAGTATTAGGGGTTCCGAGACCCAGTACTTC. This gives the protein CASSIRGSETQYF.

This clone is a singleton in its sample. V is TRBV5-1 and J is TRBJ2-2, with TRBD2 matching 14 bases. V dropped 4 bases and J dropped 6; count of bases not matched to a gene: 20. Germline assignment: CDR1 SGHRS and CDR2 YFSETQ. This CDR3 is built from 21 residues. In nucleotides, the CDR3 is TGCGCCAGCAGCAGACCGACACCGGGTGGGACTAGCGGGAGAATGGCCGGGGAGCTGTTTTTT. Its translation: CASSRPTPGGTSGRMAGELFF.

The V call is TRBV2, the J call TRBJ1-6; no firm D call. Deletions cut 7 bases from V and 5 bases from J, with 9 bases between. This CDR3 region has 13 residues. The germline V gene encodes CDR1 SNHLY and CDR2 FYNNEI. The CDR3 loop reads CASKGGNNSPLHF. The DNA of the CDR3 is TGTGCCAGCAAAGGCGGTAATAATTCACCCCTCCACTTT.

This chain uses TRBV10-1 with TRBJ2-3, with 8 bases fitting TRBD2. Looked up from germline, CDR1 is WNHNN and CDR2 is SYGVQD (reference sequence). Losses at the gene ends were 6 bases for V and 4 bases for J; bases not matched to a gene: 3. This CDR3 has 13 residues. CDR3 loop: CASRSAGADTQYF. The CDR3 coding sequence is TGCGCCAGCAGGTCAGCGGGAGCAGATACGCAGTATTTT.

Comment on this clone: Other DNA sequences in this sample translate to the same CDR3. The chain uses TRBV2 and TRBJ1-1; 8 bases fit TRBD1. This CDR3 contains 14 residues. The germline V gene encodes CDR1 SNHLY and CDR2 FYNNEI. Unmatched junction bases numbered 4, after V lost 6 bases and J lost 1 base. In DNA, the CDR3 is TGTGCCAGCAGCCCCGGGACAGGGAACACTGAAGCTTTCTTT. The encoded protein is CASSPGTGNTEAFF.

The chain is built from TRBV10-1 and TRBJ2-3; perhaps D is TRBD1 or TRBD2 (6 bases each). Germline assignment: CDR1 WNHNN and CDR2 SYGVQD (reference sequence). This CDR3 region has 15 residues. With 6 bases removed from V and 1 base from J, the gap between germline ends came to 14 bases. In nucleotides, the CDR3 is TGCGCCAGCAGCGCAGGGGTAGCGGGCACAGATACGCAGTATTTT. Its translation is CASSAGVAGTDTQYF.

V and J are TRBV13 and TRBJ1-4, with 10 bases lining up with TRBD1. This CDR3 has 13 amino acids. Per germline, CDR1 PRHDT and CDR2 FYEKMQ (reference sequence). V shed 9 bases, J shed 11 bases, and the junction held 9 bases outside the gene matches. The CDR3 nucleotides are TGTGCCAGTGGGGGACAGGGGAGTAGGAAACTGTTTTTT. Translating it yields CASGGQGSRKLFF.

As to this clone: The sample carries other DNA sequences with the same CDR3. The genes are TRBV5-1 and TRBJ2-7; 12 bases match TRBD2. The V segment lost 3 bases and the J segment 4 bases; nucleotides outside the gene matches: 2. Germline CDR1 SGHRS, CDR2 YFSETQ. This CDR3 has 14 amino acids. The chain's CDR3 is CASSSTSGSYEQYF. In DNA form, the CDR3 reads TGCGCCAGCAGCTCGACTAGCGGGAGTTACGAGCAGTACTTC. Based on the CDR3 plus reference TRBV5-1 and TRBJ2-7, the full variable domain is KAGVTQTPRYLIKTRGQQVTLSCSPISGHRSVSWYQQTPGQGLQFLFEYFSETQRNKGNFPGRFSGRQFSNSRSEMNVSTLELGDSALYLCASSSTSGSYEQYFGPGTRLTVT.

About this clone: The same CDR3 arises from other DNA sequences in this sample as well. This chain links TRBV5-1 with TRBJ1-1; weak D call: TRBD1 (5 bases). V was shortened by 0 bases and J by 0 bases, with 6 bases between the two germline ends. From germline, CDR1 is SGHRS and CDR2 YFSETQ. There are 14 residues in the CDR3. CDR3 amino acids: CASSLVGVNTEAFF. Here the CDR3 DNA reads TGCGCCAGCAGCTTGGTGGGGGTGAACACTGAAGCTTTCTTT.

The V call is TRBV19, the J call TRBJ2-1; D tentatively reads TRBD1 or TRBD2 (5 bases each). The V end lost 0 bases, the J end lost 10 bases, and 19 bases lay between the germline ends. The V gene's germline CDR1 is LNHDA and CDR2 SQIVND (reference sequence). CDR3 size: 16 residues. DNA of the CDR3: TGTGCCAGTAGTATAGATCTTACGACGAGGGGAAGAGAGCAGTTCTTC. As protein: CASSIDLTTRGREQFF.

The chain is built from TRBV19 and TRBJ1-5; 8 bases are a match to TRBD1. CDR1 is LNHDA, CDR2 SQIVND, per germline (reference sequence). The CDR3 runs 15 residues. V shed 5 bases and J 6 bases; nucleotides not matched to a gene: 9. For the CDR3, the DNA is TGTGCCAGTAGTCCCGAGGGACAGGAGCGTCAGCCCCAGCATTTT. It translates to CASSPEGQERQPQHF.

The V gene is TRBV6-1, the J gene TRBJ1-5, with TRBD1 identical over 7 bases. V gave up 6 bases and J gave up 8 bases; unmatched junction bases: 13. The CDR3 totals 15 residues. In germline, CDR1 is MNHNS, CDR2 SASEGT. The CDR3 bases are TGTGCCAGCAGGGGAGAACAGGGGACGAGAGAGCCCCAGCATTTT. Translated: CASRGEQGTREPQHF.

The V gene is TRBV6-6, the J gene TRBJ2-7; no reliable D call. V was clipped by 8 bases and J by 1 base, with 9 bases between them. This CDR3 is built from 12 residues. Germline values: CDR1 MNHNY, CDR2 SVGAGI (reference sequence). CDR3 region: CASGTASYEQYF. CDR3 bases: TGTGCCAGCGGCACAGCTTCCTACGAGCAGTACTTC.

A remark on this clone: The same CDR3 is also encoded by other DNA sequences in this sample. J is TRBJ2-7 and V is TRBV6-5; tentatively, D is TRBD1 (5 bases). This CDR3 comprises 14 residues. The germline gives CDR1 MNHEY, CDR2 SVGAGI. V lost 0 bases and J 3 bases, leaving 9 bases between the germline ends. CDR3 residues: CASSYSGQGYEQYF. The CDR3 DNA follows: TGTGCCAGCAGTTACTCAGGGCAGGGCTACGAGCAGTACTTC.

Here the CDR3 reads CASTSPQQRDPLGEQYF. The CDR3 DNA sequence: TGTGCCAGCACCTCACCACAACAGCGGGACCCGTTAGGCGAGCAGTACTTC. This chain links TRBV4-2 with TRBJ2-7; 7 nucleotides agree with TRBD2. V trimming: 7 bases; J trimming: 6 bases; junction bases outside the gene matches: 21. CDR1 and CDR2 from the germline V gene are LGHNA and YNFKEQ. The CDR3 consists of 17 residues.

The chain has TRBV28 and TRBJ2-7; possible D gene TRBD2, 6 bases. Germline CDR1 MDHEN, CDR2 SYDVKM. The ends were cut back, 5 bases at V and 3 bases at J, with 20 bases in the middle. CDR3 length equals 16 residues. Here the CDR3 reads CASSPYMERRGYEQYF. In nucleotides, the CDR3 is TGTGCCAGCAGTCCCTATATGGAGCGGAGGGGCTACGAGCAGTACTTC. Supplemented by reference TRBV28 and TRBJ2-7, the full variable domain reads DVKVTQSSRYLVKRTGEKVFLECVQDMDHENMFWYRQDPGLGLRLIYFSYDVKMKEKGDIPEGYSVSREKKERFSLILESASTNQTSMYLCASSPYMERRGYEQYFGPGTRLTVT.

The chain recombines TRBV6-1 with TRBJ2-1, with D possibly TRBD1 on 5 matching bases. Between the trimmed V and J ends, which lost 3 bases and 3 bases, there was a span of 6 bases. The CDR3 spans 13 residues. In germline, CDR1 is MNHNS, CDR2 SASEGT. For the CDR3, the DNA is TGTGCCAGCAGTGACGACAGCTACAATGAGCAGTTCTTC. Its translation: CASSDDSYNEQFF.